The 17 T cell receptor beta chains presented below share a single source sample, sequenced in a study of blood T cell repertoires in COVID-19. Sequenced by immunoSEQ multiplex PCR; TCRdb stores in-frame clones only, minus some. Of around 300,000 clones listed, 70% to 90% were seen once; the top ten hold around 3%. Sequenced: peripheral blood. These receptor sequences come from a woman aged 25 to 45 with active or convalescent COVID-19.

J is TRBJ1-1 and V is TRBV29-1, with D possibly TRBD1 on 6 matching bases. Germline V gene lookup returns CDR1 SQVTM and CDR2 ANQGSEA. V lost 6 bases, J lost 4 bases, and 18 bases lay in between. This CDR3 spans 14 amino acids. CDR3 coding DNA: TGCAGCGTCCAGGGAGGGGGGGCCCGCACTGAAGCTTTCTTT. It yields the protein CSVQGGGARTEAFF.

V is TRBV5-3 and J is TRBJ1-2, with 11 positions matching TRBD1. TRBV5-3 counts as an open reading frame of uncertain function. The CDR3 is made up of 15 amino acids. With 4 bases clipped from V and 7 bases from J, the junction kept 9 bases outside the gene matches. The DNA of the CDR3 is TGTGCCAGAAGCCCCCGGACAGGGGGCTCTGGTGGCTACACCTTC. Translated: CARSPRTGGSGGYTF.

DNA of the CDR3: TGCGCCAGCAGCTTGGATGTGGGCGACTACGAGCAGTACTTC. Encoded protein: CASSLDVGDYEQYF. The rearrangement joins TRBV5-1 to TRBJ2-7; no clear D. The CDR3 runs to 14 residues. The V gene lost 0 bases and the J gene lost 3 bases, with 10 bases spanning the gap. Per the germline V gene, CDR1 is SGHRS and CDR2 is YFSETQ.

J is TRBJ1-3 and V is TRBV6-2 or TRBV6-3; the D is unclear. CDR3 length: 11 residues. V was pared by 5 bases and J by 9 bases, with 8 bases between. CDR1 MNHEY and CDR2 SVGEGT come from the germline V gene. This CDR3 is CASSAGLTIYF. CDR3 nucleotide sequence: TGTGCCAGCAGTGCTGGGCTCACCATATATTTT.

The chain has TRBV28 and TRBJ1-5; 8 bases line up with TRBD1. J gave up 1 base and V 1 base, and 3 bases lay outside the gene matches. The CDR3 has 16 residues. From germline, CDR1 is MDHEN and CDR2 SYDVKM. CDR3 DNA: TGTGCCAGCAGTTTATCGACAGGGGCCAGCAATCAGCCCCAGCATTTT. Amino acid sequence: CASSLSTGASNQPQHF. Filled out from reference TRBV28 and TRBJ1-5, the complete variable domain reads DVKVTQSSRYLVKRTGEKVFLECVQDMDHENMFWYRQDPGLGLRLIYFSYDVKMKEKGDIPEGYSVSREKKERFSLILESASTNQTSMYLCASSLSTGASNQPQHFGDGTRLSIL.

V gene TRBV2 combines with J gene TRBJ1-5; D unclear. The ends were cut back, 4 bases at V and 11 bases at J, with 15 bases in the middle. CDR3 length equals 13 residues. Germline V lookup: CDR1 SNHLY, CDR2 FYNNEI. This chain's CDR3 is CASSGTRGWTQHF. CDR3 DNA sequence: TGTGCCAGCAGTGGCACGCGCGGATGGACCCAGCATTTT.

This clone turned up a few times. The rearrangement joins TRBV21-1 to TRBJ2-2; the table's D call TRBD1 went unverified against the DNA. TRBV21-1 is flagged as a pseudogene. This CDR3 comprises 15 residues. CDR3 coding DNA: TGTGCCAGCAGCAAAGCCCGGCAGGGTAGTCGGGAGCTGTTTTTT. The encoded protein is CASSKARQGSRELFF.

This clone was picked up a small number of times. This sequence joins TRBV5-1 and TRBJ1-1, with TRBD1 identical over 9 bases. The CDR3 contains 14 residues. Germline V gene data show CDR1 as SGHRS and CDR2 as YFSETQ. V gave up 4 bases and J gave up 1 base; unmatched junction bases: 2. In DNA form, the CDR3 reads TGCGCCAGCAGCAAACAGGGGGCGAACACTGAAGCTTTCTTT. It translates to CASSKQGANTEAFF.

The chain carries TRBV19 and TRBJ2-3, with TRBD2 matching 8 bases. CDR1 is LNHDA and CDR2 is SQIVND in the germline V gene (reference sequence). CDR3 length equals 10 residues. V lost 6 bases, J lost 13 bases, and 3 bases stayed unmatched. CDR3 residues: CASSPGGEYF. The CDR3 nucleotides are TGTGCCAGTAGCCCCGGGGGGGAGTATTTT.

The chain couples TRBV21-1 to TRBJ2-5; no check of the table's D call, TRBD1, against the DNA was made. TRBV21-1 is a listed pseudogene. This CDR3 has 15 amino acids. Here the CDR3 reads CASSPTAHEQETQYF. The DNA for the CDR3 is TGTGCCAGCAGCCCGACAGCCCATGAGCAAGAGACCCAGTACTTC.

The chain links TRBV28 to TRBJ2-5; unclear D gene. With 7 bases removed from V and 2 bases from J, the gap between germline ends came to 5 bases. Germline values: CDR1 MDHEN, CDR2 SYDVKM. This CDR3 has 11 residues. The CDR3 spells CASMRQETQYF. The CDR3 DNA follows: TGTGCCAGCATGCGACAAGAGACCCAGTACTTC.

The rearrangement joins TRBV5-1 to TRBJ2-1; possibly TRBD2 for D (7 bases). V shed 7 bases and J shed 0 bases, with 23 bases lying between them. This CDR3 comprises 18 residues. Looked up from germline, CDR1 is SGHRS and CDR2 is YFSETQ. The CDR3 loop is CASGQTGGLISSYNEQFF. The CDR3 region has the DNA TGCGCCAGCGGCCAAACGGGGGGCCTCATAAGCTCCTACAATGAGCAGTTCTTC.

CDR3 sequence reads: CASSPLGDSSYEQYF. The DNA of the CDR3 is TGTGCCAGCAGTCCCCTCGGGGACAGCTCCTACGAGCAGTACTTC. The V and J genes are TRBV27 and TRBJ2-7; TRBD1 matches at 7 bases. V shed 5 bases and J 0 bases; nucleotides not matched to a gene: 7. CDR1 MNHEY and CDR2 SMNVEV come from the germline V gene (reference sequence). The CDR3 extends over 15 amino acids.

The V call is TRBV27, the J call TRBJ2-7, with 9 bases lining up with TRBD1. Germline CDR1 and CDR2: MNHEY and SMNVEV (reference sequence). The CDR3 extends over 15 amino acids. With V trimmed by 3 bases and J by 4 bases, 7 bases remained unmatched. CDR3 protein: CASSFTGGARYEQYF. CDR3 in DNA: TGTGCCAGCAGTTTTACAGGGGGCGCGAGATACGAGCAGTACTTC.

The chain links TRBV7-2 to TRBJ2-7; 8 bases fit TRBD2. The CDR3 contains 15 residues. Germline trimming cut 5 bases from V and 6 bases from J; bases unmatched to any gene: 12. From germline, CDR1 is SGHTA and CDR2 FQGNSA. The CDR3 loop is CASSIETDGGVEQYF. The DNA for the CDR3 is TGTGCCAGCAGCATAGAGACCGACGGGGGGGTCGAGCAGTACTTC.

The chain employs TRBV27 and TRBJ2-7; 11 bases map to TRBD2. From germline, CDR1 is MNHEY and CDR2 SMNVEV (reference sequence). This CDR3 has 15 residues. J gave up 3 bases and V 6 bases, and 7 bases lay outside the gene matches. The CDR3 bases are TGTGCCAGCAGCAGTCGGACTAGCGGGTTCTACGAGCAGTACTTC. This translates into CASSSRTSGFYEQYF.

V and J are TRBV25-1 and TRBJ1-4; D is undetermined. Germline V gene lookup returns CDR1 MGHDK and CDR2 SYGVNS. The CDR3 length is 13 residues. V lost 4 bases to trimming and J lost 2 bases, with 5 bases between them. CDR3 DNA sequence: TGTGCCAGCAGTGTACATACTAATGAAAAACTGTTTTTT. Translation: CASSVHTNEKLFF.